The present entry profiles one T cell receptor (beta chain) with its context. What this receptor recognizes is not known. No clone much larger than this one lies a single base away; base qualities are absent. Whole blood was collected in K2EDTA tubes by collaborating institutions according to the institutions' own protocols. Collaborator samples were shipped for TCRbeta analysis as frozen whole blood, isolated PBMCs, or DNA extracted from either sample type. This entry is derived from a study of blood T cell repertoires in COVID-19 (TCRdb year 2020). At the level of the whole study: Samples covering the acute and convalescent phases of COVID-19 were provided by collaborators in the United States, Italy and Spain. The prospective study material was composed of cDNA or gDNA derived from T cells, B-cell-depleted T cells, or PBMCs. Deeply sampled blood TCRbeta repertoires from subjects exposed to, actively infected with, or recovered from COVID-19 were included in the dataset. The repertoires were released in a freely available public database intended as a resource for research on the immune response to SARS-CoV-2. The samples were drawn from the first 160 participants of the ongoing ImmuneRACE study and from 950 to 1,500 subjects provided by 6 global collaborators. Nearly every sample came with metadata listing a de-identified subject ID, COVID-19 status, age in years and sex. Where available, HLA class I and class II types were obtained from metadata supplied by the sample provider rather than from assay-based typing. On the study overall, not on this receptor specifically: Clinical and demographic metadata were provided uncurated, with the amount varying by source and participant.

Unmatched junction bases come to 2, with V trimmed by 1 base and J by 3 bases. Reading the germline V gene gives CDR1 MDHEN and CDR2 SYDVKM. Counted from cysteine to phenylalanine, this CDR3 has 14 amino acids. The retained sequence is limited to the CDR3, 42 bases, with the frame set at the first base. TCRbeta CDR3 regions were amplified from genomic DNA using the immunoSEQ Assay, a bias-controlled multiplex PCR. As for the original processing: Nucleated cell counts per sample were estimated from amplification of reference gene primers within the assay. To quantify the absolute abundance of each unique TCRbeta CDR3 rearrangement, sequence reads were collapsed and filtered. For each sample, productive Simpson clonality was calculated as the square root of Simpson's diversity index over productive rearrangements. This immuneACCESS table, as held by TCRdb, lists in-frame sequences with V and J called but not all clones. Of the missing ones, under half trace to an unresolved V gene in checked studies; the others have no known cause. The V and J calls and clone size were taken over from that table, and D and trimming were inferred from the DNA. This sample has roughly 230,000 clones in its table, and 83% of those were observed once. Roughly 5.5% of the sample comes from the top ten.

The clonotype was recovered from a human donor in a cohort sampled during active COVID-19. The chain links TRBV28 with TRBJ2-7; 8 central nucleotides agree with TRBD2. The sample consisted of peripheral blood. The DNA is as follows: TGTGCCAGCAGTTTATCGGGGGGGGTCTACGAGCAGTACTTC. Translated, it reads CASSLSGGVYEQYF.